The 6 T cell receptor beta chains given below trace back to one sample, sequenced in a study of radiation and T cells in renal cell carcinoma (dated by TCRdb to 2018 to 2021). Library method: the immunoSEQ multiplex PCR assay. TCRdb provides this immuneACCESS table in a form limited to in-frame rearrangements. Some clones are lacking; in checked studies, under half of them reflect an unresolved V gene, and why the rest are absent is not known. For this sample there are 140,000 or so clones; 75% to 90% appear just once. Jointly, the top ten make up less than 20% of the sample. The sample's time point label is to be understood as: blood 4 weeks post-SBRT, at nephrectomy. The treatment or condition label, read with the paper, signifies: 15 Gy SBRT to primary tumor, nephrectomy 4 weeks later. The sequencing here drew on blood, taken from a patient whose treatment included radiotherapy and nephrectomy. Receptor source: a woman in her forties or fifties with renal cell carcinoma.

This chain uses TRBV5-4 with TRBJ2-6, with a weak D call TRBD2 (7 bases). The V end was cut by 1 base, the J end by 3 bases, with 17 bases between. The CDR3 loop spans 18 amino acids. Germline CDR1 and CDR2: SGHNT and YYREEE (reference sequence). The CDR3 loop is CASSLLRGASIGANVLTF. In nucleotides, the CDR3 is TGTGCCAGCAGCTTGCTTCGGGGGGCAAGTATTGGGGCCAACGTCCTGACTTTC.

The J gene is TRBJ2-1, the V gene TRBV11-3, with unresolved D. Germline loops: CDR1 SGHNT, CDR2 YENEEA. Deletions cut 1 base from V and 0 bases from J, with 10 bases between. CDR3 length: 16 amino acids. The CDR3 nucleotides read TGTGCCAGCAGCTTAGGGTCGACTTACTCCTACAATGAGCAGTTCTTC. As protein: CASSLGSTYSYNEQFF.

This chain connects TRBV6-5 to TRBJ2-3; a weak D match, TRBD1 (6 bases). Germline CDR1 MNHEY, CDR2 SVGAGI. Trimming removed 2 bases from V and 9 bases from J, with 18 bases in between. CDR3 length: 15 amino acids. In DNA, the CDR3 is TGTGCCAGCAGTTACACGGACAGATTAAGGTACACGCAGTATTTT. This sequence encodes CASSYTDRLRYTQYF.

The count of this clone is one. V is TRBV7-9 and J is TRBJ1-2; weak D call: TRBD1 (5 bases). The CDR3 totals 13 residues. The germline V gene encodes CDR1 SEHNR and CDR2 FQNEAQ (reference sequence). V was shortened by 5 bases and J by 6 bases, with 13 bases between the two germline ends. This CDR3 is CASSPRRGNGYTF. The CDR3 nucleotides read TGTGCCAGCAGCCCCAGACGGGGGAATGGCTACACCTTC. Looking up the rest from reference TRBV7-9 and TRBJ1-2 gives the full variable domain: DTGVSQNPRHKITKRGQNVTFRCDPISEHNRLYWYRQTLGQGPEFLTYFQNEAQLEKSRLLSDRFSAERPKGSFSTLEIQRTEQGDSAMYLCASSPRRGNGYTFGSGTRLTVV.

This chain connects TRBV30 to TRBJ2-1; a weak D match, TRBD1 (6 bases). CDR3 length: 14 amino acids. The germline V and J ends were trimmed by 4 bases and 8 bases, with 18 bases remaining between them. CDR1 GTSNPN and CDR2 SVGIG come from the germline V gene (reference sequence). The chain's CDR3 is CAWTGTSDGDEQFF. The DNA of the CDR3 is TGTGCCTGGACTGGGACATCGGATGGAGATGAGCAGTTCTTC.

V and J are TRBV19 and TRBJ1-1, with D possibly TRBD1 on 6 matching bases. The CDR3 length is 14 residues. V was clipped by 5 bases and J by 1 base, with 11 bases between them. The germline V gene has CDR1 LNHDA and CDR2 SQIVND (reference sequence). The CDR3: CASSAHRANTEAFF. The CDR3 coding sequence is TGTGCCAGTAGTGCCCACAGGGCGAACACTGAAGCTTTCTTT.